Listed below are T cell receptor beta chains from one sample, sequenced in a study of blood T cell repertoires in COVID-19. Measured with immunoSEQ multiplex PCR; TCRdb has only the in-frame clones, and not every one. The sample yields 95,000 to 150,000 clones, approximately 87% seen once. Source material: peripheral blood. These receptors were obtained from a woman aged 45-65 years with acute or convalescent COVID-19. CDR3s include the opening cysteine and the closing phenylalanine or tryptophan. A D gene is named only where the DNA matches it firmly. Only some rows state a clone size, as once, few, many or a class for expanded clones.

size,V,D,J,CDR3,DNA
.,TRBV19,.,TRBJ2-1,CASTTNYYNEQFF,TGTGCCAGTACTACTAACTACTACAATGAGCAGTTCTTC
.,TRBV7-9,.,TRBJ1-2,CASSLQGDYGYTF,TGTGCCAGCAGCTTACAGGGTGACTATGGCTACACCTTC
.,TRBV29-1,.,TRBJ1-2,CSARTEYGYTF,TGCAGCGCTCGGACAGAGTATGGCTACACCTTC
.,TRBV2,.,TRBJ2-3,CASMANTDTQYF,TGTGCCAGCATGGCCAACACAGATACGCAGTATTTT
.,TRBV5-1,.,TRBJ2-5,CASSLYGGLQETQYF,TGCGCCAGCAGCTTGTACGGAGGTCTCCAAGAGACCCAGTACTTC
.,TRBV7-9,.,TRBJ1-5,CASSLDTGGRNQPQHF,TGTGCCAGCAGCTTAGACACGGGCGGGCGCAATCAGCCCCAGCATTTT
.,TRBV6-5,TRBD1,TRBJ2-7,CASSYSGDRGGEQYF,TGTGCCAGCAGTTACTCCGGGGACAGGGGAGGCGAGCAGTACTTC
.,TRBV6-2/TRBV6-3,TRBD2,TRBJ2-3,CASSYPIAGLSTDTQYF,TGTGCCAGCAGTTATCCCATAGCGGGCCTGAGCACAGATACGCAGTATTTT
once,TRBV5-4,TRBD1,TRBJ1-5,CASSIDRVENQPQHF,TGTGCCAGCAGCATCGACAGGGTTGAAAATCAGCCCCAGCATTTT
.,TRBV15,TRBD2,TRBJ2-1,CATRVLSGKGGAYNEQFF,TGTGCCACCAGGGTCCTTAGCGGGAAGGGGGGGGCCTACAATGAGCAGTTCTTC
.,TRBV11-3,TRBD1,TRBJ2-2,CASTFQGETGELFF,TGTGCCAGCACCTTTCAGGGGGAAACCGGGGAGCTGTTTTTT
.,TRBV6-2/TRBV6-3,TRBD1,TRBJ1-1,CASSYVAGGVNTEAFF,TGTGCCAGCAGTTACGTTGCAGGGGGTGTGAACACTGAAGCTTTCTTT
few,TRBV29-1,TRBD1,TRBJ2-5,CSVATGGLETQYF,TGCAGCGTTGCGACAGGGGGCCTGGAGACCCAGTACTTC
.,TRBV5-1,TRBD1,TRBJ1-1,CASSPGQHSRNTEAFF,TGCGCCAGCAGCCCGGGACAGCACAGCCGGAACACTGAAGCTTTCTTT
few,TRBV4-2,TRBD2,TRBJ2-2,CASSPWGSGGLNTGELFF,TGTGCCAGCAGCCCCTGGGGTAGCGGGGGCTTGAACACCGGGGAGCTGTTTTTT
.,TRBV7-8,.,TRBJ2-3,CASRAVDTQYF,TGTGCCAGCAGAGCGGTGGATACGCAGTATTTT
.,TRBV18,TRBD2,TRBJ2-2,CASSPGLAGVSGELFF,TGTGCCAGCTCGCCTGGACTAGCGGGAGTTAGCGGGGAGCTGTTTTTT
.,TRBV7-2,TRBD1,TRBJ2-7,CASSFSTGGGRYEQYF,TGTGCCAGCAGCTTTTCGACAGGGGGGGGCCGGTACGAGCAGTACTTC
.,TRBV2,.,TRBJ2-7,CASHGPLLRYEQYF,TGTGCCAGTCACGGTCCCCTTTTACGGTACGAGCAGTACTTC
.,TRBV29-1,.,TRBJ1-4,CSVGAQKEKLFF,TGCAGCGTAGGGGCCCAGAAGGAAAAACTGTTTTTT
.,TRBV4-1,.,TRBJ1-2,CASSQDYSPGGYGYTF,TGCGCCAGCAGCCAAGATTACTCTCCAGGTGGCTATGGCTACACCTTC
.,TRBV6-6,TRBD2,TRBJ2-5,CASQGGQETQYF,TGTGCCAGCCAGGGAGGGCAAGAGACCCAGTACTTC
.,TRBV6-5,TRBD1,TRBJ1-1,CASRKTGTTEAFF,TGTGCCAGTCGCAAGACAGGGACCACTGAAGCTTTCTTT
.,TRBV5-1,.,TRBJ1-1,CASSLVPGDTEAFF,TGCGCCAGCAGCTTAGTACCAGGGGACACTGAAGCTTTCTTT
.,TRBV7-2,.,TRBJ1-2,CASSISPSNYGYTF,TGTGCCAGCAGCATTAGCCCTTCTAACTATGGCTACACCTTC
once,TRBV12-3/TRBV12-4,.,TRBJ1-1,CASTDSMNTEAFF,TGTGCCAGCACCGATAGTATGAACACTGAAGCTTTCTTT
few,TRBV21-1,.,TRBJ2-7,CASSKVWGGGYEQYF,TGTGCCAGCAGCAAAGTATGGGGAGGAGGCTACGAGCAGTACTTC
.,TRBV4-2,.,TRBJ1-1,CASSQDRAGWDTEAFF,TGTGCCAGCAGCCAAGACAGGGCAGGTTGGGACACTGAAGCTTTCTTT
.,TRBV6-2/TRBV6-3,TRBD1,TRBJ2-7,CASSKWTGTYEQYF,TGTGCCAGCAGTAAGTGGACAGGGACTTACGAGCAGTACTTC
.,TRBV24-1,.,TRBJ2-3,CATGKGSTQYF,TGTGCCACCGGCAAAGGGAGTACGCAGTATTTT
.,TRBV5-4,.,TRBJ2-2,CASSLAATGNTGELFF,TGTGCCAGCAGCTTGGCTGCGACAGGGAACACCGGGGAGCTGTTTTTT
.,TRBV14,TRBD1,TRBJ2-7,CASSLQGIEQYF,TGTGCCAGCAGCCTACAGGGGATTGAGCAGTACTTC
.,TRBV4-1,.,TRBJ1-5,CASSTKGDTINQPQHF,TGCGCCAGCAGCACTAAAGGGGACACCATCAATCAGCCCCAGCATTTT
.,TRBV18,.,TRBJ1-1,CASSPPAVGNTEAFF,TGTGCCAGCTCACCCCCCGCCGTCGGGAACACTGAAGCTTTCTTT
.,TRBV6-5,TRBD1,TRBJ2-7,CASSYSQTGGEQYF,TGTGCCAGCAGTTACTCCCAGACAGGGGGCGAGCAGTACTTC
.,TRBV6-5,TRBD2,TRBJ2-4,CASRRAGVLNIQYF,TGTGCCAGCAGGCGAGCGGGAGTTCTAAACATTCAGTACTTC
.,TRBV10-3,TRBD1,TRBJ1-1,CATVRTGNTEAFF,TGTGCCACCGTTAGGACAGGGAACACTGAAGCTTTCTTT
.,TRBV28,TRBD2,TRBJ2-7,CASSLGAGGGYEQYF,TGTGCCAGCAGTTTAGGAGCGGGAGGGGGGTACGAGCAGTACTTC
.,TRBV9,TRBD1,TRBJ1-3,CASSVLDRVGNTIYF,TGTGCCAGCAGCGTACTGGACAGGGTTGGAAACACCATATATTTT
.,TRBV7-9,.,TRBJ1-1,CASSLRVGGAAEAFF,TGTGCCAGCAGCCTTAGAGTAGGGGGGGCCGCTGAAGCTTTCTTT
.,TRBV29-1,TRBD1,TRBJ2-3,CSVDGQGATDTQYF,TGCAGCGTTGACGGACAGGGGGCCACAGATACGCAGTATTTT
.,TRBV3-1/TRBV3-2,TRBD2,TRBJ2-3,CASSQPGLAGAYTQYF,TGTGCCAGCAGCCAGCCAGGACTAGCGGGGGCCTATACGCAGTATTTT
.,TRBV2,.,TRBJ1-5,CASSQERESNQPQHF,TGTGCCAGCAGTCAGGAGCGGGAGAGCAATCAGCCCCAGCATTTT
.,TRBV7-9,TRBD2,TRBJ2-3,CASMTSGGEAKSSTDTQYF,TGTGCCAGCATGACTAGCGGGGGAGAAGCGAAATCTAGCACAGATACGCAGTATTTT
few,TRBV6-5,.,TRBJ1-2,CASTLEAIYGYTF,TGTGCCAGCACCCTAGAGGCAATCTATGGCTACACCTTC
.,TRBV5-6,.,TRBJ1-3,CASSLVFGGTDVGGNTIYF,TGTGCCAGCAGCTTGGTGTTCGGGGGAACTGATGTGGGAGGAAACACCATATATTTT
.,TRBV5-1,.,TRBJ1-4,CASSLFRGGEKLFF,TGCGCCAGCAGCTTGTTTCGGGGTGGAGAAAAACTGTTTTTT
few,TRBV3-1/TRBV3-2,.,TRBJ2-7,CASKLGPSYEQYF,TGTGCCAGCAAACTAGGACCTTCCTACGAGCAGTACTTC
.,TRBV5-1,TRBD1,TRBJ1-2,CASSAGTGAFGYGYTF,TGCGCCAGCAGCGCAGGGACAGGGGCCTTTGGCTATGGCTACACCTTC
few,TRBV6-2/TRBV6-3,.,TRBJ2-7,CASSYRELYEQYF,TGTGCCAGCAGTTACAGGGAGCTATACGAGCAGTACTTC
.,TRBV4-3,.,TRBJ1-5,CASSPWRGSNQPQHF,TGCGCCAGCAGCCCATGGCGGGGTAGCAATCAGCCCCAGCATTTT